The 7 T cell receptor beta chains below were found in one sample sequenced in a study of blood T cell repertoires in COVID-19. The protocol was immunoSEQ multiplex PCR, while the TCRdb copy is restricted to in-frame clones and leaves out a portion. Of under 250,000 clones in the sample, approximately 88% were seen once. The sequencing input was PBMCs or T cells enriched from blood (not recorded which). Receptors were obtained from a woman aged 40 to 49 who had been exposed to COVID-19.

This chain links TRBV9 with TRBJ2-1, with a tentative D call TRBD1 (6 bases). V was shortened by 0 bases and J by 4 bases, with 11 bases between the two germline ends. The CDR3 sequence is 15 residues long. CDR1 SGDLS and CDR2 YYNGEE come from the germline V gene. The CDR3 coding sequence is TGTGCCAGCAGCGTAGGGGACACCTTTTACAATGAGCAGTTCTTC. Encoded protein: CASSVGDTFYNEQFF.

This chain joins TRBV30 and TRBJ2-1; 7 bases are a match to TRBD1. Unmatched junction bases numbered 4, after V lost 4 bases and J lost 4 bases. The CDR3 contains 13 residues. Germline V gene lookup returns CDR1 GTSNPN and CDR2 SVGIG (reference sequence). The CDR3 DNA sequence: TGTGCCTGGAACCAGGGGGTATACAATGAGCAGTTCTTC. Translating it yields CAWNQGVYNEQFF.

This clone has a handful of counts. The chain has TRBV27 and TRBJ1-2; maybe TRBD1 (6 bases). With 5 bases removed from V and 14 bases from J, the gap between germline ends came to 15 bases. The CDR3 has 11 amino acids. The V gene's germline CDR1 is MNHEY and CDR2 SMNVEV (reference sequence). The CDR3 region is CASSNGGVRTF. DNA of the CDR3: TGTGCCAGCAGTAATGGGGGCGTAAGGACCTTC.

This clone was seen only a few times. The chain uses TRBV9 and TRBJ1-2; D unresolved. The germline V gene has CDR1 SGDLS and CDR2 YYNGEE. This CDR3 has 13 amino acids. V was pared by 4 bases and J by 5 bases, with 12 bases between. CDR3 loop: CASSPGSSYGYTF. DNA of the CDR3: TGTGCCAGCAGCCCCGGTTCGTCTTATGGCTACACCTTC. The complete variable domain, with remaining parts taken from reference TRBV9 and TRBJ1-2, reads DSGVTQTPKHLITATGQRVTLRCSPRSGDLSVYWYQQSLDQGLQFLIQYYNGEERAKGNILERFSAQQFPDLHSELNLSSLELGDSALYFCASSPGSSYGYTFGSGTRLTVV.

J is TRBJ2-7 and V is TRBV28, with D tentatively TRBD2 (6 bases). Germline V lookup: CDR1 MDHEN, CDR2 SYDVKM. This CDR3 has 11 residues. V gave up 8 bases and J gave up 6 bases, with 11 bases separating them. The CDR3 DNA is TGTGCCAGCCTGGGACTTCGCGAGCAGTACTTC. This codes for CASLGLREQYF.

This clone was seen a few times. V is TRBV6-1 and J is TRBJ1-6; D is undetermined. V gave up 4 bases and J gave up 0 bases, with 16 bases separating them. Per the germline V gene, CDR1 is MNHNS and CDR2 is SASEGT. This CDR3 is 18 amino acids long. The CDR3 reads CASSAAISKSSYNSPLHF. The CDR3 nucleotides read TGTGCCAGCAGTGCTGCCATTAGCAAGAGCTCCTATAATTCACCCCTCCACTTT.

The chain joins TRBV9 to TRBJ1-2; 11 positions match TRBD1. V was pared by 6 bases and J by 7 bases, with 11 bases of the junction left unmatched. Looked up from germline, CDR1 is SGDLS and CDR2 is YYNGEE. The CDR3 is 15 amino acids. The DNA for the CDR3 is TGTGCCAGCAACCCAGGAGGACAGGGGGCACGTGGCTACACCTTC. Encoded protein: CASNPGGQGARGYTF.